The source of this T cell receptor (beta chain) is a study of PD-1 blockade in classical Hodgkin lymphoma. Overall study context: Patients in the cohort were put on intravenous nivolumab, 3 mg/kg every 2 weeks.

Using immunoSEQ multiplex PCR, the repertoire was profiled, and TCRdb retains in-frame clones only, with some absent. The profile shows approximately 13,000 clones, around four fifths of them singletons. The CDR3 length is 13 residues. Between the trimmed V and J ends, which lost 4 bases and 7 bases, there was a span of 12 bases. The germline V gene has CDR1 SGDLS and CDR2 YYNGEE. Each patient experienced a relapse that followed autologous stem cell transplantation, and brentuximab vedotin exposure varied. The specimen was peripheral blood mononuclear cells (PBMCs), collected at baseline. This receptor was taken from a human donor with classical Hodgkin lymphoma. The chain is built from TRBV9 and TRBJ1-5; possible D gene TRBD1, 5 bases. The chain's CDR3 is CASSQGASQPQHF. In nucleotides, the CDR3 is TGTGCCAGCAGCCAAGGGGCAAGCCAGCCCCAGCATTTT.